This T cell receptor (beta chain) was found in a study of cytomegalovirus exposure and HLA in healthy donors. PCR employed 60 Vbeta and 13 Jbeta primers. Measured with immunoSEQ multiplex PCR; TCRdb has only the in-frame clones, and not every one. The table has about 140,000 clones, about 76% seen once; the top ten hold 3% to 3.5%. This clone was recorded many times. Its antigen is unknown. Findings and limits, study-wide: A later analysis linked 15,000 to 20,000 TCR beta sequences to HLA alleles at 0.05 false discovery rate. According to an earlier analysis, most TCR beta V segments yielded productive rearrangements about 87% or about 30% of the time.

V was trimmed by 5 bases and J by 2 bases, leaving 19 bases between them. This CDR3 is built from 17 residues. Germline V gene data show CDR1 as GTSNPN and CDR2 as SVGIG (reference sequence). The chain is built from TRBV30 and TRBJ2-6, with TRBD2 as a possible D gene (6 bases). This TCR came from a female donor in good health and CMV-seronegative. The sequencing sample was made of PBMCs. In DNA, the CDR3 is TGTGCCTGGTACCGAGGACGGGCGGGACCTGGGGCCAACGTCCTGACTTTC. Protein sequence: CAWYRGRAGPGANVLTF.